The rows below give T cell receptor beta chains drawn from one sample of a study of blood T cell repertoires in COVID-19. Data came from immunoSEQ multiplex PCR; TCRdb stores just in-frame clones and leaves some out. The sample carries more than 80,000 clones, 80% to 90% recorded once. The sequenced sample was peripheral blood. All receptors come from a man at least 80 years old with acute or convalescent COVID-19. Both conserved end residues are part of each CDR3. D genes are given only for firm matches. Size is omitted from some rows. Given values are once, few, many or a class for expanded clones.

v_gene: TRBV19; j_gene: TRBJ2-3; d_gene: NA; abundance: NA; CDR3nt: TGTGCGACTACTCGCGCGGGCCTGCCCGATACGCAGTATTTT; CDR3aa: CATTRAGLPDTQYF
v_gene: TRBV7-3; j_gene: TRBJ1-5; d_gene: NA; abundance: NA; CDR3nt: TGTGCCAGCAGCCCCCGACGGGGAAACAATCAGCCCCAGCATTTT; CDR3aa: CASSPRRGNNQPQHF
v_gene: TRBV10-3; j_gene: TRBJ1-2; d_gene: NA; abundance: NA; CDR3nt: TGTGCCACCCGTTCTCCGGGGTCACTTGGCTACACCTTC; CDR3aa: CATRSPGSLGYTF
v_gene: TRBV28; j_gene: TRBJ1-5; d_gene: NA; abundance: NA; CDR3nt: TGTGCCAGCAGTTTGGGCGAGGGAAGGGGCAATCAGCCCCAGCATTTT; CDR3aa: CASSLGEGRGNQPQHF
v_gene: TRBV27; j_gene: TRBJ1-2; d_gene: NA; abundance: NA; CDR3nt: TGTGCCAGCAGTTTAAGCACGGTTGCTAACTATGGCTACACCTTC; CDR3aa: CASSLSTVANYGYTF
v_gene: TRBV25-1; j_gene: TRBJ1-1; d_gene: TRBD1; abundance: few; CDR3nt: TGTGCCAGCAGTGAGATAGGGACAGGGGAGTCAGCTTTCTTT; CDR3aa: CASSEIGTGESAFF
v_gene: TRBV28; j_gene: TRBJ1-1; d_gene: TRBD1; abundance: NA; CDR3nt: TGTGCCAGCAGGGACAGGGGTTCGAACACTGAAGCTTTCTTT; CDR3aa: CASRDRGSNTEAFF
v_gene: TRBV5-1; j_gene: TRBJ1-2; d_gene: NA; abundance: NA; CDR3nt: TGCGCCAGCAGCTTTTATGACAAGAGCTATGGCTACACCTTC; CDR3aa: CASSFYDKSYGYTF
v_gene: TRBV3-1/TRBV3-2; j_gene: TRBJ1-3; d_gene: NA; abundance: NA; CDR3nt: TGTGCCAGCAGCCAAGCCAAAGGAAACACCATATATTTT; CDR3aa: CASSQAKGNTIYF
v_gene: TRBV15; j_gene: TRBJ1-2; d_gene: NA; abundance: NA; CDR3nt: TGTGCCACCAGCAGCCGAGACCAGGGTTCCTATGGCTACACCTTC; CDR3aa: CATSSRDQGSYGYTF
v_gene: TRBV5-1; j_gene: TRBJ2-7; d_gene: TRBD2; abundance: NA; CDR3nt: TGCGCCAGCAGCTTGGGCGGTCTAGCGGGAAACGAGCAGTACTTC; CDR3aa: CASSLGGLAGNEQYF
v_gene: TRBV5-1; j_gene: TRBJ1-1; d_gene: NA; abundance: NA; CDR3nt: TGCGCCAGCAGCTACAGGGTGAACACTGAAGCTTTCTTT; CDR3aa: CASSYRVNTEAFF
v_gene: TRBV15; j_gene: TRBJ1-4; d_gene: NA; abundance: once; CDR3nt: TGTGCCACCAGCCCCAGGGCTAATGAAAAACTGTTTTTT; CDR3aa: CATSPRANEKLFF
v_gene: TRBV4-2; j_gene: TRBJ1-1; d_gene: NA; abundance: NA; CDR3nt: TGTGCCAGCAGCCAAGTTTCGGGGGTGCGGACTGAAGCTTTCTTT; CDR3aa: CASSQVSGVRTEAFF
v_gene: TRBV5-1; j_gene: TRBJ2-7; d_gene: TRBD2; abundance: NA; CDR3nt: TGCGCCAGCAGCCCTAGCGGGGAGAACTACGAGCAGTACTTC; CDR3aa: CASSPSGENYEQYF
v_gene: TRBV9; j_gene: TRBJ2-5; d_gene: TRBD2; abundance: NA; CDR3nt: TGTGCCAGCAGCGTAGGTACTAGCGGGGGCCAAGAGACCCAGTACTTC; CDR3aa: CASSVGTSGGQETQYF